The entry that follows covers one T cell receptor (beta chain) sequence. Its antigen is not identified. A read error may account for a junction end that differs from germline. This specimen belongs to a study of CD8+CD57+ T cells in acquired aplastic anemia. Study summary: DNA per sorted CD4+ or CD8+ sample ranged roughly 0.19 to 30 ug, averaging about 2.9 ug. The study, taken as a whole, reports: Patient and control CD8+ Simpson's diversity was not significantly different.

Both TCR beta VDJ combination and CDR3 sequence profiling were carried out. Genomic DNA was the template for this profiling. TCRdb re-analysed the reads in MiXCR, keeping a single row per CDR3 protein. The repertoire holds some 120,000 distinct CDR3 sequences, with about 46% as singletons. This CDR3 spans 14 amino acids. CDR1 and CDR2 (germline): DFQATT, SNEGSKA (reference sequence). The rearrangement joins TRBV20-1 to TRBJ1-6; D call uncertain. This receptor was identified in a human donor in good health, serving as a control. Sequencing was performed on sorted CD4+, CD8+, or CD8+CD57+ T cells (not recorded which) from PBMCs. Here the CDR3 reads CSARVELHNLPLHF. As DNA, the CDR3 is TGCAGTGCTAGAGTGGAGCTCCATAATTTACCCCTCCACTTT.